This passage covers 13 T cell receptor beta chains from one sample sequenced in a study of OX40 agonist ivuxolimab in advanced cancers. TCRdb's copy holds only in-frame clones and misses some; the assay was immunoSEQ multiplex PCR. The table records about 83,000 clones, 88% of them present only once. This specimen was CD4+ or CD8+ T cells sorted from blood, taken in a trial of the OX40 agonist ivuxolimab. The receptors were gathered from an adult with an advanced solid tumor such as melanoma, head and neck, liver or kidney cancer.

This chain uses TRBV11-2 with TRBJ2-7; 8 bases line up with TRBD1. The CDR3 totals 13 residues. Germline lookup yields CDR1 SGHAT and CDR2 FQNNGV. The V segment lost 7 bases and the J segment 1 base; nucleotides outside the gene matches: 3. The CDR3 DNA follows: TGTGCCAGCACGCGGACAGGGTCCTACGAGCAGTACTTC. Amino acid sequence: CASTRTGSYEQYF.

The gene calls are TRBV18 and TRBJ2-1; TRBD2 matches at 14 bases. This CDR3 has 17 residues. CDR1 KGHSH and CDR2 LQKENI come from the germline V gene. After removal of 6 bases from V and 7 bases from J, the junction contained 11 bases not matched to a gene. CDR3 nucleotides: TGTGCCAGCTCCCCGTTAACCGGGACTAGCGGGAGAAATGAGCAGTTCTTC. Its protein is CASSPLTGTSGRNEQFF.

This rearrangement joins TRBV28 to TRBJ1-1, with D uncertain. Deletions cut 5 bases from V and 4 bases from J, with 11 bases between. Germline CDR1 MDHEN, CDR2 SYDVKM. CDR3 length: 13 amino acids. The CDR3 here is CASSPGGVTEAFF. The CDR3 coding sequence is TGTGCCAGCAGTCCGGGAGGAGTCACTGAAGCTTTCTTT.

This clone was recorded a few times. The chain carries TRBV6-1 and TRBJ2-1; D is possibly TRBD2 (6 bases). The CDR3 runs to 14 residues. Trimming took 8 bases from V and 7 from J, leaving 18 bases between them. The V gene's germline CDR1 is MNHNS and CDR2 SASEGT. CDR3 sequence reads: CASSRLGSLNEQFF. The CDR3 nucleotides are TGTGCCAGCTCCCGACTAGGGTCCCTGAATGAGCAGTTCTTC.

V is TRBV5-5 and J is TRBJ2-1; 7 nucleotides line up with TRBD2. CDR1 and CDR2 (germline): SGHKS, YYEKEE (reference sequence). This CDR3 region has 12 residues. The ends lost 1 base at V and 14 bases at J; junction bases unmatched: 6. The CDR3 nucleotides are TGTGCCAGCAGCTTGTTGATCGCGGGGGAGTTCTTC. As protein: CASSLLIAGEFF.

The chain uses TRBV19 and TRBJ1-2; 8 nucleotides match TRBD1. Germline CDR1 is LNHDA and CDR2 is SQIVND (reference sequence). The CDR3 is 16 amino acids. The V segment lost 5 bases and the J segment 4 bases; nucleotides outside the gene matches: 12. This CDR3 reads CASSRQGTGAPYGYTF. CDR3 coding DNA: TGTGCCAGTAGTCGCCAGGGGACAGGAGCACCCTATGGCTACACCTTC.

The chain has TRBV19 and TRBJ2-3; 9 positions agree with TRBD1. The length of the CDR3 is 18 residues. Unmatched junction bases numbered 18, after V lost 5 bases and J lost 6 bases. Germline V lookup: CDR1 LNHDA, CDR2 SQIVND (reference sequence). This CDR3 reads CASSSSDPGQGNLDTQYF. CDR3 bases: TGTGCCAGTAGTTCATCTGACCCTGGACAGGGGAATCTGGATACGCAGTATTTT.

The CDR3 bases are TGTGCCAGCAGCCCTCTAGCGGGGGGCACAGATACGCAGTATTTT. Translation: CASSPLAGGTDTQYF. This chain links TRBV7-2 with TRBJ2-3; 10 bases line up with TRBD2. Trimming at V came to 5 bases and at J to 1 base, leaving 3 bases not matched to a gene. The CDR3 has 15 residues. Germline loops: CDR1 SGHTA, CDR2 FQGNSA.

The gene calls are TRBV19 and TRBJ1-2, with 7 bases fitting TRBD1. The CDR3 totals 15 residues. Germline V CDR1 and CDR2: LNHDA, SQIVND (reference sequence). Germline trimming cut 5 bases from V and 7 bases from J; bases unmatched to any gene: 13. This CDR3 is CASSGGQNLQTGYTF. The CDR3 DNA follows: TGTGCCAGTAGTGGGGGACAGAATCTTCAGACTGGCTACACCTTC.

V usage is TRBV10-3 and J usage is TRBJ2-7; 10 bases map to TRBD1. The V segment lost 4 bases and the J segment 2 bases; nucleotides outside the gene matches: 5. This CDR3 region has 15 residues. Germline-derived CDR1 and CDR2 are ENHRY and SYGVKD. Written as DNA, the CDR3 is TGTGCCATCAGTGCCCAGGGGACAGGGGCCTACGAGCAGTACTTC. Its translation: CAISAQGTGAYEQYF.

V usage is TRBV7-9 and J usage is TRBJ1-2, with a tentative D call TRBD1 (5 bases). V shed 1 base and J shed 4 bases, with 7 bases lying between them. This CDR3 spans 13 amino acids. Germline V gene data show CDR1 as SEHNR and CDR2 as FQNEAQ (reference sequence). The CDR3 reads CASSLGTLYGYTF. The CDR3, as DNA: TGTGCCAGCAGCTTAGGGACACTCTATGGCTACACCTTC.

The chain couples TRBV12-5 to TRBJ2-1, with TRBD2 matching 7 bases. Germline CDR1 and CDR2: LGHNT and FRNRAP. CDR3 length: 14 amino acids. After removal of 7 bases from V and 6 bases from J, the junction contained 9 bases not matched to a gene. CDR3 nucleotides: TGTGCTAGTGCCCCGGAGGGAGGGCCCAATGAGCAGTTCTTC. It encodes CASAPEGGPNEQFF.

CDR3 sequence: CASSVSGATNEKLFF. The CDR3 DNA sequence: TGTGCCAGCAGCGTTTCAGGGGCAACTAATGAAAAACTGTTTTTT. The V gene is TRBV7-3, the J gene TRBJ1-4; weak D call: TRBD1 (6 bases). Trimming took off 5 bases at V and 0 bases at J, with 10 bases between the two ends. CDR1 and CDR2 from the germline V gene are SGHTA and FQGTGA. This CDR3 is built from 15 residues.